These 13 T cell receptor beta chains were all obtained from the same sample, sequenced in a study of blood T cells in healthy people across ages. A second PCR of 7 to 11 cycles used a sample-barcoded 5' primer and a J-beta primer mix. Each CDR3 protein gets one entry after TCRdb re-called the 5' RACE reads with MiXCR. There are over 1,300,000 distinct CDR3 sequences in the sample; approximately 59% occur only once, and 6.7% lies in the top ten. Material for sequencing was blood. These receptors were taken from a man younger than 35 in good health.

The chain couples TRBV10-1 to TRBJ2-7; 7 bases are shared with TRBD1. Looked up from germline, CDR1 is WNHNN and CDR2 is SYGVQD (reference sequence). This CDR3 has 15 amino acids. Trimming cost V 0 bases and J 6 bases; bases outside gene matches: 8. This chain's CDR3 is CASSESRGGPGEQYF. Here the CDR3 DNA reads TGCGCCAGCAGTGAGTCGAGAGGGGGCCCCGGCGAGCAGTACTTC.

This chain links TRBV7-7 with TRBJ1-5; D gene unclear. The germline V and J ends were trimmed by 5 bases and 1 base, with 18 bases remaining between them. The CDR3 spans 17 residues. Germline assignment: CDR1 SSHAT and CDR2 FNYEAQ (reference sequence). The CDR3 nucleotides are TGTGCCAGCAGCCCGTCCCAATTGAGGCAGAGCAATCAGCCCCAGCATTTT. The encoded protein is CASSPSQLRQSNQPQHF.

In the case of this clonotype: The junction and the germline gene differ at one end; a read error may be behind it. The chain combines TRBV15 with TRBJ2-1; D is uncertain. The CDR3 extends over 13 amino acids. Germline V gene data show CDR1 as LNHNV and CDR2 as YYDKDF (reference sequence). CDR3 sequence (DNA): TGCGCCACCGTGGGCCTACCACACAATGAGCAGTTCTTC. Its protein is CATVGLPHNEQFF.

This clonotype has a count of ten or more. The chain joins TRBV29-1 to TRBJ2-7, with a weak D call TRBD2 (5 bases). The CDR3 is 13 amino acids. Germline V gives CDR1 SQVTM, CDR2 ANQGSEA. V was trimmed by 6 bases and J by 1 base, leaving 13 bases between them. DNA of the CDR3: TGCAGCGTGACGTCCGCGGGTTCCTACGAGCAGTACTTC. It is translated as CSVTSAGSYEQYF.

V gene TRBV29-1 combines with J gene TRBJ1-2; tentatively, D is TRBD1 (5 bases). V was pared by 4 bases and J by 8 bases, with 20 bases between. The CDR3 extends over 14 amino acids. Per the germline V gene, CDR1 is SQVTM and CDR2 is ANQGSEA. CDR3 nucleotides: TGCAGCGTTGTTCCCTTCGCCCCAGGGCTAGGCTACACCTTC. It translates to CSVVPFAPGLGYTF.

The chain uses TRBV12-3 or TRBV12-4 and TRBJ2-1; possible D gene TRBD2, 5 bases. V dropped 8 bases and J dropped 12 bases, with 14 bases sitting between them. The CDR3 loop spans 11 amino acids. CDR3 DNA: TGTGCCAGCGGGGAGACGACAATGCAGTTCTTC. This codes for CASGETTMQFF.

This clonotype has more than one count but fewer than ten. The V call is TRBV6-6, the J call TRBJ2-7; TRBD1 matches at 10 bases. Germline V gene data show CDR1 as MNHNY and CDR2 as SVGAGI (reference sequence). CDR3 size: 14 residues. With V trimmed by 2 bases and J by 6 bases, 4 bases remained unmatched. CDR3 protein: CASSYIRTGGEQYF. The CDR3, as DNA: TGTGCCAGCAGTTACATCCGGACAGGGGGCGAGCAGTACTTC.

This chain joins TRBV7-9 and TRBJ2-1; weak D call: TRBD2 (5 bases). This CDR3 region has 17 residues. V gave up 1 base and J gave up 8 bases, with 21 bases separating them. Germline CDR1 is SEHNR and CDR2 is FQNEAQ (reference sequence). The CDR3 sequence is CASSLGGSASGVDEQFF. CDR3 DNA: TGTGCCAGCAGCTTAGGTGGGAGCGCCAGCGGTGTCGATGAGCAGTTCTTC.

This clonotype was detected a few times. The chain combines TRBV2 with TRBJ1-2; no clear D. The V and J ends lost 3 bases and 0 bases respectively, with 8 bases between them. The CDR3 is 14 residues long. Germline CDR1 and CDR2: SNHLY and FYNNEI. CDR3 DNA sequence: TGTGCCAGCAGTGAGACTTTTACTAACTATGGCTACACCTTC. Translated, it gives CASSETFTNYGYTF.

This clonotype has just a few counts. The chain uses TRBV5-1 and TRBJ2-1; perhaps TRBD1 as D (6 bases). The germline gives CDR1 SGHRS, CDR2 YFSETQ. The V end was cut by 4 bases, the J end by 5 bases, with 10 bases between. This CDR3 contains 13 residues. DNA of the CDR3: TGCGCCAGCAGCGCGACAGGTCACAATGAGCAGTTCTTC. Its translation is CASSATGHNEQFF.

This clonotype was counted between two and nine times. This rearrangement joins TRBV27 to TRBJ1-6, with D possibly being TRBD1 (5 bases). The V and J ends lost 4 bases and 11 bases respectively, with 18 bases between them. CDR1 and CDR2 from the germline V gene are MNHEY and SMNVEV (reference sequence). This CDR3 spans 15 amino acids. The CDR3 DNA reads as TGTGCCAGCAGTTGGGTACAGGCTCGGGCTACACCCCTCCACTTT. Its protein product is CASSWVQARATPLHF.

The chain recombines TRBV7-9 with TRBJ2-1, with D hard to call. V was shortened by 3 bases and J by 1 base, with 13 bases between the two germline ends. The CDR3 covers 16 residues. In germline, CDR1 is SEHNR, CDR2 FQNEAQ (reference sequence). The CDR3 sequence is CASSFGSTVSYNEQFF. The CDR3 DNA is TGTGCCAGCAGCTTTGGGTCTACAGTATCCTACAATGAGCAGTTCTTC.

The rearrangement joins TRBV7-2 to TRBJ2-5; 12 bases agree with TRBD2. CDR1 and CDR2 from the germline V gene are SGHTA and FQGNSA. The CDR3 is 17 amino acids. J was trimmed by 5 bases and V by 1 base; bases with no gene match: 8. The CDR3 DNA follows: TGTGCCAGCAGCTTAGTATCTAGCGGGGGGGCCGAGGAGACCCAGTACTTC. Translating it yields CASSLVSSGGAEETQYF.